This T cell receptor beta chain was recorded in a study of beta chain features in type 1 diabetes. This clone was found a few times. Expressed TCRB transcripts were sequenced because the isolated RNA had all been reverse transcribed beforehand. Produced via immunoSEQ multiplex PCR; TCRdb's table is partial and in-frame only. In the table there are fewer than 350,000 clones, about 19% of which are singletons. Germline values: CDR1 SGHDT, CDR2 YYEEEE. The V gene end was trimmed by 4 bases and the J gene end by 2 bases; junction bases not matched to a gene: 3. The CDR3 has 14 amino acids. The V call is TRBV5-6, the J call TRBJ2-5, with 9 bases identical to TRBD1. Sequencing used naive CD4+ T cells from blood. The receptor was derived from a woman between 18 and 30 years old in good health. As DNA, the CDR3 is TGTGCCAGCAGCGGGACAGGGTTTCAAGAGACCCAGTACTTC. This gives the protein CASSGTGFQETQYF.